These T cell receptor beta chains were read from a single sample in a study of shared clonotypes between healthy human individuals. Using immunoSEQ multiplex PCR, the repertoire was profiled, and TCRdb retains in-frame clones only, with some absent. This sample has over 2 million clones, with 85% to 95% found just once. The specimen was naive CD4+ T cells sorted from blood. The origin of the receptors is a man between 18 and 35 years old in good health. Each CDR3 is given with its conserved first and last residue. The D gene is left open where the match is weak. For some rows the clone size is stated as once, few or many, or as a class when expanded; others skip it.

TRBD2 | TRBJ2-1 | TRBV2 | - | TGTGCCAGCAGTGATTGGCTAGCGGGAGGAAATGAGCAGTTCTTC | CASSDWLAGGNEQFF
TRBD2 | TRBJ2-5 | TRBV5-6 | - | TGTGCCAGCAGCTTGGTTAGCGGGAGGTTACAGTCCGACTTC | CASSLVSGRLQSDF
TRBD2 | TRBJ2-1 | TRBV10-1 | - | TGCGCCAGCAGTGGAAGCGGGGCCGGGGAGCAGTTCTTC | CASSGSGAGEQFF
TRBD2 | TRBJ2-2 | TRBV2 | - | TGTGCCAGCACGGGGAGGGCATGGGACACCGGGGAGCTGTTTTTT | CASTGRAWDTGELFF
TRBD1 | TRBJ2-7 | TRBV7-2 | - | TGTGCCAGCAGCTTGGGTGGGGTCAGGGGGCAGGGCGAGCAGTACTTC | CASSLGGVRGQGEQYF
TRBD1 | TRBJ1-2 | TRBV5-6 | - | TGTGCCAGCAGGTTCTGGGACAGGGGTGCTGGCTACACCTTC | CASRFWDRGAGYTF
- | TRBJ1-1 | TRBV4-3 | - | TGCGCCAGCAGCCAAGTAGGAGTTCTCCATGCTTTCTTT | CASSQVGVLHAFF
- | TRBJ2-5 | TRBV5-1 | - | TGCGCCCCAAACGCGGAGGCCTTGAAGGAGACCCAGTACTTC | CAPNAEALKETQYF
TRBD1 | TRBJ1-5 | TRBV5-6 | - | TGTGCCAGCAGCTCAATATTTGGGACAGCGAATAGCAATCAGCCCCAGCATTTT | CASSSIFGTANSNQPQHF
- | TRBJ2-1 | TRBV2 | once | TGTGCCAGCATCCTGGGGGGCCAGAATGAGCAGTTCTTC | CASILGGQNEQFF
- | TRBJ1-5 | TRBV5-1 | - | TGCGCCAGCAGCTTGGGAGGGTTCGATCAGCCCCAGCATTTT | CASSLGGFDQPQHF
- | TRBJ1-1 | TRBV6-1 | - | TGTGCCAGCATCCGAGGGGCAGGGTTAATAACTGAAGCTTTCTTT | CASIRGAGLITEAFF
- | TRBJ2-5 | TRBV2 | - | TGTGCCAGCAGTTACGTGGCTCAAGAGACCCAGTACTTC | CASSYVAQETQYF
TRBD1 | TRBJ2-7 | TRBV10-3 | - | TGTGCCACCGGGACAGGAGTCTACGAGCAGTACTTC | CATGTGVYEQYF
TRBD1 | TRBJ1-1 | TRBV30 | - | TGTGCCTGGAGGAGGACAGGGGGCACTGAAGCTTTCTTT | CAWRRTGGTEAFF
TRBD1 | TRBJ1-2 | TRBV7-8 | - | TGTGCCAGCAGCTTACTGATTTGGGGACAGGGTTTGGATGGCTACACCTTC | CASSLLIWGQGLDGYTF
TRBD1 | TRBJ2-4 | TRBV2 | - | TGTGCCAGCAGTGATGGACAGGTTATAGTCAAAAACATTCAGTACTTC | CASSDGQVIVKNIQYF
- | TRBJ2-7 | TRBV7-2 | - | TGTGCCAGCAGCTTAGGACACGTCTACGAGCAGTACTTC | CASSLGHVYEQYF
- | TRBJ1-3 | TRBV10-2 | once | TGCGCCAGCAGTGACCGGCATAGCTCTGGAAACACCATATATTTT | CASSDRHSSGNTIYF
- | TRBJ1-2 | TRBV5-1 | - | TGCGCCAGCAGCCCGAGTGGGGTCTCTGGCTACACCTTC | CASSPSGVSGYTF
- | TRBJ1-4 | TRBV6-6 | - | TGTGCCAGCAGTTACGTGTGTGAAAAACTGTTTTTT | CASSYVCEKLFF
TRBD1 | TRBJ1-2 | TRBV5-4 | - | TGTGCCAGCGAACCCGGGACAGGGGGCGGGATCTATGGCTACACCTTC | CASEPGTGGGIYGYTF
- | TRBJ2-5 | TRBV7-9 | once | TGTGCCAGCAGCGAAGGGGAGACCCAGTACTTC | CASSEGETQYF
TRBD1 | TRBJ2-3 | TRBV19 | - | TGTGCCAGTAGTATAACAGGGGCCGATCGGCTGTATTTT | CASSITGADRLYF
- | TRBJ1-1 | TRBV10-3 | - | TGTGCCATCAGCGAGAGGAGGGACACTGAAGCTTTCTTT | CAISERRDTEAFF
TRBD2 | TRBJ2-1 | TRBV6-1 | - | TGTGCCAGCAGTGAATTTAGCGGGAGCAGGCCCTACAATGAGCAGTTCTTC | CASSEFSGSRPYNEQFF
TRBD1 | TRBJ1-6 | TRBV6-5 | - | TGTGCCAGCAGTTCCCCGGGACAGGGGATTTCACCCCTCCACTTT | CASSSPGQGISPLHF
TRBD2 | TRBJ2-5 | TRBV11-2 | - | TGTGCCAGCAGCCTAGCCGAGCGGGGGAGGAATTACCAAGAGACCCAGTACTTC | CASSLAERGRNYQETQYF
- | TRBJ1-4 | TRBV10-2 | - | TGCGCCAGCAGTGAGGGAGGGGCAGCCCAGGGAAAACTGTTTTTT | CASSEGGAAQGKLFF
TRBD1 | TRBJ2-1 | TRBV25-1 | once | TGTGCCAGCAGTGCGCGGACAGGACATCTCAATGAGCAGTTCTTC | CASSARTGHLNEQFF
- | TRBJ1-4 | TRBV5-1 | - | TGCGCCAGCGCTCCGCGGCGGGGTCCTAATGAAAAACTGTTTTTT | CASAPRRGPNEKLFF
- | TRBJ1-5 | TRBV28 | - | TGTGCCAGCAGCCCCGGTGATTTTAGCAATCAGCCCCAGCATTTT | CASSPGDFSNQPQHF
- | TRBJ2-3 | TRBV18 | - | TGTGCCAGCTCACCACGGCAGGGCCGAAAAACAGATACGCAGTATTTT | CASSPRQGRKTDTQYF